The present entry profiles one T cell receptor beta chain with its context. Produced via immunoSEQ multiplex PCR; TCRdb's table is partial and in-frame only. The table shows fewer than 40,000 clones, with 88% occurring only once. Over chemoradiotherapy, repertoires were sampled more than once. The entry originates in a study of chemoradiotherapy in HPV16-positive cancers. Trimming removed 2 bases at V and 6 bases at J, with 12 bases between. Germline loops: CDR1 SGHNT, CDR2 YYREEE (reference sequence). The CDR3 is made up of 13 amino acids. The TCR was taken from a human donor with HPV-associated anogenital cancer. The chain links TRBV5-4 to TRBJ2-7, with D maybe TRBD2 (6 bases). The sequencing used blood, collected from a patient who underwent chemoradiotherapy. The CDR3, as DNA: TGTGCCAGCAGCTTAGGCGAGGGAGGCGAGCAGTACTTC. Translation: CASSLGEGGEQYF.